Listed below are T cell receptor beta chains from one sample, sequenced in a study of breast tumors, draining lymph nodes, adjacent tissues. TCRdb independently ran MiXCR on the multiplex PCR reads; one entry per CDR3 protein. This sample has roughly 86,000 distinct CDR3 sequences, with roughly 20% found just once. Sequencing was done on a sample of axillary lymph node tissue. These receptors were collected from a female donor with breast cancer. Some clones in this sample may be carry-over from other donors' samples. CDR3s include the opening cysteine and the closing phenylalanine or tryptophan. Each record gives: D gene, J gene, clone size, V gene, CDR3 DNA, CDR3 protein. The D gene is left open where the match is weak. Clone size appears in some rows only: once, few, many, or a class for an expanded clone.

>NA|TRBJ2-7|many|TRBV7-2
TGTGCCAGCAGCCCCTCCCTGGAGTGGTCCTACGAGCAGTACTTC
CASSPSLEWSYEQYF
>TRBD2|TRBJ2-7|many|TRBV20-1
TGCAGTGCTTGGGACTATCCCCACGAGCAGTACTTC
CSAWDYPHEQYF
>TRBD1|TRBJ1-5|many|TRBV19
TGTGCCAGTAGTCCCTCCAGAATAGACAGGGGGCTTCAGCCCCAGCATTTT
CASSPSRIDRGLQPQHF
>TRBD1|TRBJ1-1|few|TRBV6-1
TGTGCCAGCAATACCGGGACAGCGAACACTGAAGCTTTCTTT
CASNTGTANTEAFF
>TRBD2|TRBJ2-2|many|TRBV11-2
TGTGCCAGCAGGCGGACTAGCGGGAGAGACGGGGAGCTGTTTTTT
CASRRTSGRDGELFF
>NA|TRBJ2-2|few|TRBV20-1
TGCAGTGCTAGAGTCCCATCTGGCGGGGTGAACACCGGGGAGCTGTTTTTT
CSARVPSGGVNTGELFF
>NA|TRBJ1-2|NA|TRBV20-1
TGCGGTGCTAGCCCTACAGCCTATGGCTACACCTTC
CGASPTAYGYTF
>NA|TRBJ1-2|many|TRBV5-8
TGTGCCAGCAGCTTGAGGGGTAACTATGGCTACACCTTC
CASSLRGNYGYTF
>NA|TRBJ2-7|many|TRBV12-3/TRBV12-4
TGTGCCAGCAGTTTGAGGGTCGGGGCATTAGGCGAGCAGTACTTC
CASSLRVGALGEQYF
>NA|TRBJ2-5|many|TRBV30
TGTGCCTGGAGTGTATCCGGGTCCCAGTACTTC
CAWSVSGSQYF